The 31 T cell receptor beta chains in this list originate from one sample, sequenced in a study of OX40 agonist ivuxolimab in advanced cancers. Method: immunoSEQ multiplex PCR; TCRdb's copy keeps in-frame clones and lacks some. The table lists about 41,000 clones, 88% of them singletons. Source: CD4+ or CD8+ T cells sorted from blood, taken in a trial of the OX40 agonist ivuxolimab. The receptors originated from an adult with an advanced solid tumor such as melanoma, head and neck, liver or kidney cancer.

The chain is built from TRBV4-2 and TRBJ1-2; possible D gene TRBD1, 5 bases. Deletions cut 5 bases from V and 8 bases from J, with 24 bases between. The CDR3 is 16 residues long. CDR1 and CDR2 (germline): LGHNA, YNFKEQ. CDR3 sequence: CASSSPGSQGLRGYTF. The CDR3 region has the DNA TGTGCCAGCAGCTCCCCAGGGAGCCAGGGATTAAGGGGCTACACCTTC.

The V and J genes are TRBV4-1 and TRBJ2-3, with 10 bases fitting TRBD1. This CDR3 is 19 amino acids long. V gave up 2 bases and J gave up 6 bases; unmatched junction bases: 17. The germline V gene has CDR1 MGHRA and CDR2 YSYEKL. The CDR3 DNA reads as TGCGCCAGCAGCCAAACCCATTTTTCCGGGACAGGGGCCAAGGATACGCAGTATTTT. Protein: CASSQTHFSGTGAKDTQYF.

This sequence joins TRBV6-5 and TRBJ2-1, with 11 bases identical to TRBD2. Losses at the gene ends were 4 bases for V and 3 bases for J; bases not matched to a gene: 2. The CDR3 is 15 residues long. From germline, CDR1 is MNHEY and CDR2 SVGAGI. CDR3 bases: TGTGCCAGCAGTTTCGGGACTAGCGGCTACAATGAGCAGTTCTTC. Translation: CASSFGTSGYNEQFF.

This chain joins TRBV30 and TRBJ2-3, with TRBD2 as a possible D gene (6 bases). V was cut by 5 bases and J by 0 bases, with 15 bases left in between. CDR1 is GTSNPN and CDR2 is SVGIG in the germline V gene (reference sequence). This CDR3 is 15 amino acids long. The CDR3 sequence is CAWGRIAASTDTQYF. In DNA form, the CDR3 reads TGTGCCTGGGGTCGGATAGCGGCTAGCACAGATACGCAGTATTTT.

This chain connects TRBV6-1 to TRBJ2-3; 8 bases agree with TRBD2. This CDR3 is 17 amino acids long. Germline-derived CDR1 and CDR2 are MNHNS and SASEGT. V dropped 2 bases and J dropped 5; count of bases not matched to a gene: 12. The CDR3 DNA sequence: TGTGCCAGCAGTGAAAGGGTCACTAGCGGACTTGGAGATACGCAGTATTTT. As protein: CASSERVTSGLGDTQYF.

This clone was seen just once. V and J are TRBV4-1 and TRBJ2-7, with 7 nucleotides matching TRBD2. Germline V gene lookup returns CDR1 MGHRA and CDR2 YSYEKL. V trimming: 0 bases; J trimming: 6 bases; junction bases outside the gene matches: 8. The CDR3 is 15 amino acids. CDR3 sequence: CASSQEGAGRVEQYF. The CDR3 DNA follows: TGCGCCAGCAGCCAAGAAGGGGCAGGGAGGGTCGAGCAGTACTTC.

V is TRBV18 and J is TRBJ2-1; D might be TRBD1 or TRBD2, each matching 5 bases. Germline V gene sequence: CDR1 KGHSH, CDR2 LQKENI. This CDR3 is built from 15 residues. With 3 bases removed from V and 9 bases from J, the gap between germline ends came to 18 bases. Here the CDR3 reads CASSPLRDPATEQFF. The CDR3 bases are TGTGCCAGCTCACCCCTCCGGGACCCCGCGACTGAGCAGTTCTTC.

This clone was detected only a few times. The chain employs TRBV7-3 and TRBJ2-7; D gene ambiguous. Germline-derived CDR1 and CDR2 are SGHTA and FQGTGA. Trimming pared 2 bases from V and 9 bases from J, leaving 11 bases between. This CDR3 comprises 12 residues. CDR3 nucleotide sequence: TGTGCCAGCAGCTTACACATAGCTGGGCAGTACTTC. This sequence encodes CASSLHIAGQYF.

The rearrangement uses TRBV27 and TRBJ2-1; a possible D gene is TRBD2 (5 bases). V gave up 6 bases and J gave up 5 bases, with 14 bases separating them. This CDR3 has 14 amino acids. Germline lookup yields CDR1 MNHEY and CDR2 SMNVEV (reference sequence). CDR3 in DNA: TGTGCCAGCAGGCCGTCCGGGGAAAACAATGAGCAGTTCTTC. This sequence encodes CASRPSGENNEQFF.

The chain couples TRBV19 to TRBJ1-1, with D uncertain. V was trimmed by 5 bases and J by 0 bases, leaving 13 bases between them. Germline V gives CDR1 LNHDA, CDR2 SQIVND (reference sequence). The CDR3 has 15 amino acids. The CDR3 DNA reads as TGTGCCAGTAGTTTGCTCATGGGCATGAACACTGAAGCTTTCTTT. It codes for CASSLLMGMNTEAFF.

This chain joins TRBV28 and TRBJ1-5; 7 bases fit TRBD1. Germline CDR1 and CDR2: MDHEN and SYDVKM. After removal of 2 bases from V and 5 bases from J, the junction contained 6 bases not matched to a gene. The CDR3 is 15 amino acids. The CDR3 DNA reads TGTGCCAGCAGTTTAGACAGGGCTCGGGATCAGCCCCAGCATTTT. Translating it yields CASSLDRARDQPQHF.

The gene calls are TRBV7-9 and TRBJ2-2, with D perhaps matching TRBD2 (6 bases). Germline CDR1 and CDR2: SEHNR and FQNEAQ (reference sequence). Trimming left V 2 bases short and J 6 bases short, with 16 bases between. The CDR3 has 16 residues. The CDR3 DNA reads TGTGCCAGCAGCTTATATATGGGAGGATCGGCCGGGGAGCTGTTTTTT. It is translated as CASSLYMGGSAGELFF.

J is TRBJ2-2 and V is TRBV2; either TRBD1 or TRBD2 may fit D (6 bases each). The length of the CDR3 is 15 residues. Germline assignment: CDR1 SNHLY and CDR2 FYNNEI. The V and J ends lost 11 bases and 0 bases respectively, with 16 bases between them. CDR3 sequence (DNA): TGTGCCTCCCTCGGAGGGACAACGAACACCGGGGAGCTGTTTTTT. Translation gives CASLGGTTNTGELFF.

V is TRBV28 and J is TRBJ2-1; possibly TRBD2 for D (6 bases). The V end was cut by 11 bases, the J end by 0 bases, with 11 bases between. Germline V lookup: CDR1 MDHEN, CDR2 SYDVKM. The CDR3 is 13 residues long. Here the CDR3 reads CASQTSSYNEQFF. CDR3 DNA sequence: TGTGCCTCACAGACTAGCTCCTACAATGAGCAGTTCTTC.

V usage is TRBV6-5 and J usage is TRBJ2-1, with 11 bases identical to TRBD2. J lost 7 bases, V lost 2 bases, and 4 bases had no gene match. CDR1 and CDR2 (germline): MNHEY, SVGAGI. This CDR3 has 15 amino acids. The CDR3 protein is CASSYVAGGVNEQFF. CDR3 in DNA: TGTGCCAGCAGTTACGTAGCGGGAGGGGTGAATGAGCAGTTCTTC.

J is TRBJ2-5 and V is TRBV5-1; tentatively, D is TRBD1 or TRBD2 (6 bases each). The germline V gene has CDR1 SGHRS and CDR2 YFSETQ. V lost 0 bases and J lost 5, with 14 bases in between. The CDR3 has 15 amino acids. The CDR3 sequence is CASSLAPGAGETQYF. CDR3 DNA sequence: TGCGCCAGCAGCTTGGCTCCGGGGGCTGGGGAGACCCAGTACTTC.

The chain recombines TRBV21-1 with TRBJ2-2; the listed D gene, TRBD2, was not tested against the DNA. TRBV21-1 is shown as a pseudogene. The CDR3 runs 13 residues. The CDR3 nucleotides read TGTGCCAGCAGCACTAGGATGGGCGGGGAGCTGTTTTTT. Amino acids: CASSTRMGGELFF.

The CDR3 reads CASSPAGQGSYEQYF. CDR3 DNA: TGCGCCAGCAGCCCGGCAGGACAGGGCTCCTACGAGCAGTACTTC. The chain uses TRBV4-1 and TRBJ2-7; 8 positions agree with TRBD1. Germline CDR1 MGHRA, CDR2 YSYEKL. The CDR3 is 15 residues long. Trimming cost V 4 bases and J 0 bases; bases outside gene matches: 5.

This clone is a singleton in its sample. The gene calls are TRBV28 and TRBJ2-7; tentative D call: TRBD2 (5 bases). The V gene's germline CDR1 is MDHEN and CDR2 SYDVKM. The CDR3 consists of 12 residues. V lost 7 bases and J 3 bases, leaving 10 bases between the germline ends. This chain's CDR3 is CASTPGIYEQYF. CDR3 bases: TGTGCCAGCACCCCGGGAATCTACGAGCAGTACTTC.

The CDR3 region has the DNA TGCGCCAGCAGCCAAGCCATAGGCGGCACAGATACGCAGTATTTT. It specifies CASSQAIGGTDTQYF. The chain combines TRBV5-1 with TRBJ2-3; D call uncertain. Germline V gives CDR1 SGHRS, CDR2 YFSETQ. V was pared by 4 bases and J by 1 base, with 13 bases between. The CDR3 contains 15 residues. Looking up the rest from reference TRBV5-1 and TRBJ2-3 gives the full variable domain: KAGVTQTPRYLIKTRGQQVTLSCSPISGHRSVSWYQQTPGQGLQFLFEYFSETQRNKGNFPGRFSGRQFSNSRSEMNVSTLELGDSALYLCASSQAIGGTDTQYFGPGTRLTVL.

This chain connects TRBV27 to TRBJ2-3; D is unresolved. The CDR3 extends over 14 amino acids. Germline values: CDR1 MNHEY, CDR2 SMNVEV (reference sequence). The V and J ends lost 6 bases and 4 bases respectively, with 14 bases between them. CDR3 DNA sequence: TGTGCCAGCAGCTCGCCTCAACTTCCAGATACGCAGTATTTT. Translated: CASSSPQLPDTQYF.

This CDR3 reads CASSQEVTGLDTQYF. CDR3 in DNA: TGCGCCAGCAGCCAAGAGGTGACTGGGCTGGATACGCAGTATTTT. V usage is TRBV4-1 and J usage is TRBJ2-3; unclear D gene. CDR1 MGHRA and CDR2 YSYEKL come from the germline V gene. The CDR3 covers 15 residues. Trimming cost V 0 bases and J 6 bases, with 13 bases left between them.

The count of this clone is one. CDR3 loop: CSVEGISGSPPSQYF. The CDR3 bases are TGCAGCGTTGAAGGTATTAGCGGGAGCCCTCCATCGCAGTATTTT. The rearrangement links TRBV29-1 to TRBJ2-3, with 9 bases identical to TRBD2. The CDR3 runs 15 residues. The germline V gene encodes CDR1 SQVTM and CDR2 ANQGSEA. V lost 1 base to trimming and J lost 10 bases; unmatched junction nucleotides: 12.

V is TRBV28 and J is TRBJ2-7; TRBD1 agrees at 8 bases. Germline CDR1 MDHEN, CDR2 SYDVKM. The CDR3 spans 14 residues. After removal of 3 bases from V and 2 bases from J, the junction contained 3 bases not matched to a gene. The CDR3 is CASSFGTGAYEQYF. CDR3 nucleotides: TGTGCCAGCAGTTTCGGGACAGGAGCCTACGAGCAGTACTTC.

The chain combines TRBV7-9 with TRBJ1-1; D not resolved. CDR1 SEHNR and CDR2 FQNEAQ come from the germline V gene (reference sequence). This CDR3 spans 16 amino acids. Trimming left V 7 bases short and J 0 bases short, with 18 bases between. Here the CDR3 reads CASTLPEEGMNTEAFF. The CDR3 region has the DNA TGTGCCAGCACCCTTCCCGAAGAGGGAATGAACACTGAAGCTTTCTTT. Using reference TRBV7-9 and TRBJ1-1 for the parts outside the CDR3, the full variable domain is DTGVSQNPRHKITKRGQNVTFRCDPISEHNRLYWYRQTLGQGPEFLTYFQNEAQLEKSRLLSDRFSAERPKGSFSTLEIQRTEQGDSAMYLCASTLPEEGMNTEAFFGQGTRLTVV.

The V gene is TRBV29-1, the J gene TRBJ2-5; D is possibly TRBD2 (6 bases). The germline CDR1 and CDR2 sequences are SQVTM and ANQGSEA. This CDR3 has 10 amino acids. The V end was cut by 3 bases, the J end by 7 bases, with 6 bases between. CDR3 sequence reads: CSVEEGTQYF. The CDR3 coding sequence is TGCAGCGTTGAGGAGGGGACCCAGTACTTC. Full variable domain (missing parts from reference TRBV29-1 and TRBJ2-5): SAVISQKPSRDICQRGTSLTIQCQVDSQVTMMFWYRQQPGQSLTLIATANQGSEATYESGFVIDKFPISRPNLTFSTLTVSNMSPEDSSIYLCSVEEGTQYFGPGTRLLVL.

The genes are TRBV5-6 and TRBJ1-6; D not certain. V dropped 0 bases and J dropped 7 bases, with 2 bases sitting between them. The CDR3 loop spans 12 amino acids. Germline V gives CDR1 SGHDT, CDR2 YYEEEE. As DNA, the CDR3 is TGTGCCAGCAGCTTGGTGAATTCACCCCTCCACTTT. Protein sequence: CASSLVNSPLHF. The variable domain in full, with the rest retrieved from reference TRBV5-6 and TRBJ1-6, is DAGVTQSPTHLIKTRGQQVTLRCSPKSGHDTVSWYQQALGQGPQFIFQYYEEEERQRGNFPDRFSGHQFPNYSSELNVNALLLGDSALYLCASSLVNSPLHFGNGTRLTVT.

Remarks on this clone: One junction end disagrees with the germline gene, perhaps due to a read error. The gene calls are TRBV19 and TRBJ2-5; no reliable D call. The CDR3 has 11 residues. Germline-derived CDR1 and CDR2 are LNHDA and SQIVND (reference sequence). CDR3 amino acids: CASSFTTVGHF. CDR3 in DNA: TGTGCCAGTAGTTTCACCACGGTAGGGCACTTC.

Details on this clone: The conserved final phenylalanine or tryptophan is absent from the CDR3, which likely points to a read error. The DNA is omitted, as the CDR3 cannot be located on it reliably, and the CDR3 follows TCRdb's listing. The CDR3 region is CASSTGTPL. V gene TRBV19 combines with J gene TRBJ1-1; no check of the table's D call, TRBD1, against the DNA was made. CDR1 LNHDA and CDR2 SQIVND come from the germline V gene (reference sequence). The CDR3 has 9 amino acids, counting both end residues.

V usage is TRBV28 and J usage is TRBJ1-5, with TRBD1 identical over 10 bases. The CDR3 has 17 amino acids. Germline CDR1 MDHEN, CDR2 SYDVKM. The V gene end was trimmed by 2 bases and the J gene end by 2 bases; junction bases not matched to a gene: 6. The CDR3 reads CASSLRRDRGRNQPQHF. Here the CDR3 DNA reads TGTGCCAGCAGTTTAAGGAGAGACAGGGGGCGCAATCAGCCCCAGCATTTT.

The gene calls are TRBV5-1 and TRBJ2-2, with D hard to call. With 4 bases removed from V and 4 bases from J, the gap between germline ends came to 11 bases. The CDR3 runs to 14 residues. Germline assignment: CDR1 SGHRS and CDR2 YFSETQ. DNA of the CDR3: TGCGCCAGCAGCCATAGTCCTAGCACCGGGGAGCTGTTTTTT. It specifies CASSHSPSTGELFF.